A single sample gave rise to the 13 T cell receptor beta chains below, sequenced in a study of early T cells in non-severe SARS-CoV-2 infection. MiXCR, run by TCRdb on the 5' RACE reads, gives a single entry per CDR3 protein. This repertoire shows 60,000 to 75,000 distinct CDR3 sequences, more than 3.5% found once; its top ten account for about 3.6%. The material sequenced was whole blood, taken at baseline. The receptor source for this set is an adult who was a healthcare worker with PCR-confirmed SARS-CoV-2 infection or an uninfected control (not recorded which). The donor label of this sample is uncertain.

The V call is TRBV6-1, the J call TRBJ2-1, with TRBD1 identical over 8 bases. Germline CDR1 is MNHNS and CDR2 is SASEGT. The V segment lost 2 bases and the J segment 4 bases; nucleotides outside the gene matches: 7. CDR3 length equals 16 residues. CDR3 protein: CASSEMPQGAYNEQFF. As DNA, the CDR3 is TGTGCCAGCAGTGAAATGCCGCAGGGGGCTTACAATGAGCAGTTCTTC.

The sample holds many counts of this clonotype. The chain joins TRBV18 to TRBJ2-3, with unresolved D. Germline V gives CDR1 KGHSH, CDR2 LQKENI. Trimming removed 6 bases from V and 2 bases from J, with 9 bases in between. The CDR3 sequence is 13 residues long. The CDR3 region is CASSPGTTDTQYF. For the CDR3, the DNA is TGTGCCAGCTCCCCCGGCACCACAGATACGCAGTATTTT.

This clonotype occurred a few times. This sequence joins TRBV4-3 and TRBJ2-3, with 8 bases fitting TRBD2. V shed 1 base, J shed 4 bases, and the junction held 4 bases outside the gene matches. The CDR3 contains 15 residues. The V gene's germline CDR1 is LGHNA and CDR2 YSLEER. The CDR3 DNA sequence: TGCGCCAGCAGCCAAGGGGGACTAGTTGCAGATACGCAGTATTTT. Its protein is CASSQGGLVADTQYF.

This chain connects TRBV2 to TRBJ1-5; 9 nucleotides match TRBD1. The CDR3 has 14 residues. J gave up 4 bases and V 5 bases, and 3 bases lay outside the gene matches. Germline-derived CDR1 and CDR2 are SNHLY and FYNNEI. In nucleotides, the CDR3 is TGTGCCAGCAGTCCGGACAGGGGTAATCAGCCCCAGCATTTT. Protein sequence: CASSPDRGNQPQHF.

This clonotype turned up a few times. V and J are TRBV6-1 and TRBJ2-2; no firm D call. The V gene's germline CDR1 is MNHNS and CDR2 SASEGT. V gave up 5 bases and J gave up 0 bases, with 13 bases separating them. The CDR3 length is 16 residues. The CDR3 bases are TGTGCCAGCAGTAGCATGGACCTCCCGAACACCGGGGAGCTGTTTTTT. Encoded protein: CASSSMDLPNTGELFF.

The chain is built from TRBV7-9 and TRBJ2-5; possibly TRBD2 for D (6 bases). CDR1 is SEHNR, CDR2 FQNEAQ, per germline (reference sequence). V was trimmed by 5 bases and J by 2 bases, leaving 9 bases between them. The CDR3 spans 13 residues. CDR3 sequence (DNA): TGTGCCAGCAGCCAAGGGACTCAAGAGACCCAGTACTTC. Its protein product is CASSQGTQETQYF. The full variable domain, in which reference TRBV7-9 and TRBJ2-5 provide the parts outside the CDR3, is DTGVSQNPRHKITKRGQNVTFRCDPISEHNRLYWYRQTLGQGPEFLTYFQNEAQLEKSRLLSDRFSAERPKGSFSTLEIQRTEQGDSAMYLCASSQGTQETQYFGPGTRLLVL.

There are many counts of this clonotype. The rearrangement links TRBV10-3 to TRBJ1-1; D is unclear. CDR1 ENHRY and CDR2 SYGVKD come from the germline V gene. The V and J ends lost 6 bases and 7 bases respectively, with 9 bases between them. The CDR3 contains 11 residues. This CDR3 is CAIRTDGEAFF. The CDR3 nucleotides are TGTGCCATCAGGACGGACGGTGAAGCTTTCTTT.

The chain couples TRBV6-2 or TRBV6-3 to TRBJ1-1, with D tentatively TRBD1 (5 bases). The CDR3 loop spans 15 amino acids. Between the trimmed V and J ends, which lost 6 bases and 1 base, there was a span of 15 bases. From germline, CDR1 is MNHEY and CDR2 SVGEGT. The CDR3: CASSTPSTGNTEAFF. DNA of the CDR3: TGTGCCAGCAGCACACCTTCTACAGGGAACACTGAAGCTTTCTTT.

This clonotype has just a few counts. The chain is built from TRBV18 and TRBJ2-3, with TRBD2 identical over 9 bases. The CDR3 runs to 16 residues. V lost 5 bases to trimming and J lost 0 bases; unmatched junction nucleotides: 6. From germline, CDR1 is KGHSH and CDR2 LQKENI. CDR3 loop: CASSSLAGTSTDTQYF. CDR3 bases: TGTGCCAGCTCATCCCTAGCGGGGACTAGCACAGATACGCAGTATTTT.

This clonotype has a handful of counts. The chain combines TRBV12-3 or TRBV12-4 with TRBJ2-7, with D maybe TRBD1 (6 bases). Trimming took off 5 bases at V and 12 bases at J, with 23 bases between the two ends. This CDR3 is 14 amino acids long. Here the CDR3 DNA reads TGTGCCAGCAGTAAGACAGGATCTTTCCGTCCGTCGTACTTC. Translating it yields CASSKTGSFRPSYF.

CDR3 coding DNA: TGTGCCAGCAGCTTAGACGGACAGGGCGATGAGCAGTTCTTC. Its translation is CASSLDGQGDEQFF. The chain recombines TRBV7-9 with TRBJ2-1, with 8 nucleotides matching TRBD1. This CDR3 is 14 amino acids long. Per the germline V gene, CDR1 is SEHNR and CDR2 is FQNEAQ (reference sequence). V lost 1 base, J lost 8 bases, and 4 bases stayed unmatched.

This rearrangement joins TRBV4-1 to TRBJ1-1, with 7 positions matching TRBD1. The CDR3 totals 14 residues. Losses at the gene ends were 4 bases for V and 0 bases for J; bases not matched to a gene: 2. The V gene's germline CDR1 is MGHRA and CDR2 YSYEKL. Here the CDR3 reads CASSRGQLNTEAFF. In nucleotides, the CDR3 is TGCGCCAGCAGCCGGGGACAGTTGAACACTGAAGCTTTCTTT.

This clonotype has only a few counts. The chain carries TRBV20-1 and TRBJ2-1; the match to TRBD2 covers 7 bases. Germline assignment: CDR1 DFQATT and CDR2 SNEGSKA (reference sequence). The CDR3 sequence is 14 residues long. Germline trimming cut 6 bases from V and 0 bases from J; bases unmatched to any gene: 5. The CDR3 loop reads CSAGAGTSYNEQFF. In DNA, the CDR3 is TGCAGTGCGGGAGCGGGGACCTCCTACAATGAGCAGTTCTTC.